The present entry profiles one TCR beta chain with its context. As yet, its antigen is unknown. Patients included in sequencing had previously demonstrated CD8+CD57+ cell expansion by flow cytometry. Severe acquired aplastic anemia affected all patients. The blood sampling took place in patients who had so far received no therapy. This sample was taken from a study of CD8+CD57+ T cells in acquired aplastic anemia. Study summary: Sorted CD4+ and CD8+ cells gave an average of approximately 3.1 ug of DNA. Study observations and caveats: Both patients and controls carried the same twenty-nine CD8+ CDR3 sequences.

TCR beta VDJ combinations and CDR3 sequences were profiled from genomic DNA. A single record per CDR3 protein comes from TCRdb applying MiXCR to the reads. Of around 180,000 distinct CDR3 sequences detected, about half appear once; the ten largest clones hold over 10%. The source of this sequence is a human donor with aplastic anemia. Material: sorted CD4+, CD8+, or CD8+CD57+ T cells (not recorded which) from PBMCs.

The CDR3 bases are TGTGCCAGCAGCTTAGGTATCGAGCAGTACTTC. It is translated as CASSLGIEQYF. The gene calls are TRBV7-9 and TRBJ2-7; D not resolved. CDR1 is SEHNR, CDR2 FQNEAQ, per germline (reference sequence). This CDR3 is built from 11 residues. Trimming shortened V by 1 base and J by 6 bases, and 4 bases separated the two germline ends.